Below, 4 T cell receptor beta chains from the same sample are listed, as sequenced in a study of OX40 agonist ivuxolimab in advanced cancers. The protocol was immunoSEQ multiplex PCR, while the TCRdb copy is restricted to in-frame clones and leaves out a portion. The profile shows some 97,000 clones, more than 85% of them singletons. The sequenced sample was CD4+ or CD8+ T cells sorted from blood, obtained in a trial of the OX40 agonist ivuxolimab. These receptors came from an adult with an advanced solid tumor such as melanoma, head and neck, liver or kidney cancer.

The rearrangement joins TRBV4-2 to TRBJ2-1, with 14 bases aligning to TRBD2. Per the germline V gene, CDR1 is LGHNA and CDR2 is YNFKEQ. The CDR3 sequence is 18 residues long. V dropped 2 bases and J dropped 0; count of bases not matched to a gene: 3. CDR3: CASSQRTSGGSSYNEQFF. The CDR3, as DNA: TGTGCCAGCAGCCAAAGGACTAGCGGGGGGAGCTCCTACAATGAGCAGTTCTTC.

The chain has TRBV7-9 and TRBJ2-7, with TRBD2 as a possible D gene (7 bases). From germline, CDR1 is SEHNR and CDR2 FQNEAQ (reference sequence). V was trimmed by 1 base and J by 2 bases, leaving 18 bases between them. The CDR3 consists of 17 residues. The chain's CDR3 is CASSLVSGGRGPYEQYF. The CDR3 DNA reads TGTGCCAGCAGCTTAGTATCGGGGGGCAGGGGACCCTACGAGCAGTACTTC.

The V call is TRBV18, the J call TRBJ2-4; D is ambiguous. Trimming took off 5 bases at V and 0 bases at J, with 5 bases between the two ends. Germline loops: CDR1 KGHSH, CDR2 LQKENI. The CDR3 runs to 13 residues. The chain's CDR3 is CASSETAKNIQYF. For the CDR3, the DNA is TGTGCCAGCTCAGAAACAGCCAAAAACATTCAGTACTTC.

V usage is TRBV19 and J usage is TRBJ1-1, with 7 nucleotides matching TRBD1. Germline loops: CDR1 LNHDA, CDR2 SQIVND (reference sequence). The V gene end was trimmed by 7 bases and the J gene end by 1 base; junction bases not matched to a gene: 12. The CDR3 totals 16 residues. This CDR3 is CASTSLRTGKNTEAFF. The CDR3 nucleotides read TGTGCCAGTACCTCACTTCGGACAGGCAAGAACACTGAAGCTTTCTTT. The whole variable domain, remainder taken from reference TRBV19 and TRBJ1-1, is DGGITQSPKYLFRKEGQNVTLSCEQNLNHDAMYWYRQDPGQGLRLIYYSQIVNDFQKGDIAEGYSVSREKKESFPLTVTSAQKNPTAFYLCASTSLRTGKNTEAFFGQGTRLTVV.